Below are 26 T cell receptor beta chains sequenced from a single sample in a study of shared clonotypes between healthy human individuals. Generated by immunoSEQ multiplex PCR, the TCRdb table keeps only in-frame clones and is missing some. The table records about 2.4 million clones, roughly 93% of them present only once. The sequenced sample was naive CD4+ T cells from PBMCs. Stated subset: CD45RA+ positively selected. The receptors were sampled from a man younger than 35 in good health. Some clones in this sample may be carry-over from other donors' samples.

With regard to this clone: The same CDR3 also results from other DNA sequences found in this sample. V gene TRBV28 combines with J gene TRBJ1-5; 8 bases fit TRBD1. J lost 5 bases, V lost 5 bases, and 5 bases had no gene match. The V gene's germline CDR1 is MDHEN and CDR2 SYDVKM. This CDR3 has 14 residues. The CDR3 loop reads CASSPGQGHQPQHF. CDR3 DNA: TGTGCCAGCAGTCCCGGACAGGGCCATCAGCCCCAGCATTTT.

The chain uses TRBV6-1 and TRBJ2-5, with 9 bases lining up with TRBD2. V shed 10 bases, J shed 5 bases, and the junction held 8 bases outside the gene matches. Germline lookup yields CDR1 MNHNS and CDR2 SASEGT. This CDR3 comprises 13 residues. This chain's CDR3 is CATIAGVTETQYF. CDR3 nucleotides: TGTGCCACCATAGCGGGAGTCACGGAGACCCAGTACTTC.

CDR3 region: CASSLDRFSDTQYF. The CDR3 DNA reads as TGTGCCAGCAGCTTAGACCGGTTCTCAGATACGCAGTATTTT. The V call is TRBV7-2, the J call TRBJ2-3; D is unresolved. The CDR3 is made up of 14 amino acids. V lost 1 base and J lost 4, with 9 bases in between. Germline assignment: CDR1 SGHTA and CDR2 FQGNSA.

This clone was recorded once. The chain couples TRBV5-1 to TRBJ2-7; D is unclear. Between the trimmed V and J ends, which lost 0 bases and 6 bases, there was a span of 19 bases. Per the germline V gene, CDR1 is SGHRS and CDR2 is YFSETQ. The length of the CDR3 is 16 residues. CDR3 coding DNA: TGCGCCAGCAGCTTGGAAGGCCACAGCCTACCTACCGAGCAGTACTTC. Residues: CASSLEGHSLPTEQYF.

The chain combines TRBV12-5 with TRBJ2-7, with 7 bases lining up with TRBD1. CDR3 length: 15 residues. Per the germline V gene, CDR1 is LGHNT and CDR2 is FRNRAP. V gave up 7 bases and J gave up 2 bases; unmatched junction bases: 11. The DNA of the CDR3 is TGTGCTAGTGCCAAAGTGGGGACAGCCCCCTACGAGCAGTACTTC. Amino acids: CASAKVGTAPYEQYF.

There are a few counts of this clone. The chain joins TRBV7-9 to TRBJ1-5; tentative D call: TRBD1 (5 bases). Germline lookup yields CDR1 SEHNR and CDR2 FQNEAQ (reference sequence). CDR3 length: 14 residues. Trimming pared 2 bases from V and 7 bases from J, leaving 12 bases between. Here the CDR3 reads CASSLMGGDQPQHF. As DNA, the CDR3 is TGTGCCAGCAGCTTAATGGGCGGGGACCAGCCCCAGCATTTT.

This rearrangement joins TRBV6-6 to TRBJ2-3; D is perhaps TRBD1 or TRBD2 (5 bases each). Trimming left V 5 bases short and J 5 bases short, with 17 bases between. Germline CDR1 reads MNHNY; CDR2 reads SVGAGI (reference sequence). This CDR3 has 15 residues. The CDR3 bases are TGTGCCAGCAGTGCTATACCCGGGACCGGAGATACGCAGTATTTT. Amino acid sequence: CASSAIPGTGDTQYF.

This clone was seen a single time. The J gene is TRBJ2-3, the V gene TRBV6-6; 9 bases map to TRBD2. The J segment lost 4 bases and the V segment lost 0 bases, leaving 5 bases of the junction unmatched. The CDR3 spans 16 residues. The germline V gene has CDR1 MNHNY and CDR2 SVGAGI (reference sequence). The CDR3 coding sequence is TGTGCCAGCAGTTACTCGGGCGGGAGGGGCGCAGATACGCAGTATTTT. Translating gives CASSYSGGRGADTQYF.

This sequence joins TRBV11-3 and TRBJ2-1, with no clear D. Germline CDR1 SGHNT, CDR2 YENEEA. This CDR3 has 17 amino acids. V was clipped by 0 bases and J by 2 bases, with 14 bases between them. The CDR3 DNA sequence: TGTGCCAGCAGCTTAGACGCCGTGGGCCTCCCCTACAATGAGCAGTTCTTC. Translated: CASSLDAVGLPYNEQFF.

The V gene is TRBV29-1, the J gene TRBJ2-5; D is ambiguous. The length of the CDR3 is 12 residues. Trimming shortened V by 5 bases and J by 5 bases, and 12 bases separated the two germline ends. Per the germline V gene, CDR1 is SQVTM and CDR2 is ANQGSEA. CDR3 DNA sequence: TGCAGCGTTCGGAAGGGTTCGGAGACCCAGTACTTC. Amino acids: CSVRKGSETQYF.

The rearrangement joins TRBV4-3 to TRBJ1-3, with D uncertain. Germline values: CDR1 LGHNA, CDR2 YSLEER. With 2 bases removed from V and 8 bases from J, the gap between germline ends came to 13 bases. This CDR3 is 14 amino acids long. The CDR3 protein is CASSQSRTWDTIYF. In DNA form, the CDR3 reads TGCGCCAGCAGCCAAAGTCGCACGTGGGACACCATATATTTT.

This clone has more than one count but fewer than ten. The chain has TRBV7-9 and TRBJ2-7; D may be TRBD1 (6 bases). Germline-derived CDR1 and CDR2 are SEHNR and FQNEAQ (reference sequence). V was pared by 5 bases and J by 0 bases, with 14 bases between. The CDR3 has 15 residues. The CDR3 nucleotides are TGTGCCAGCAGCCAGAACAGGGATCCCTCCTACGAGCAGTACTTC. Its protein product is CASSQNRDPSYEQYF. The entire variable domain, with the rest obtained from reference TRBV7-9 and TRBJ2-7, is as follows: DTGVSQNPRHKITKRGQNVTFRCDPISEHNRLYWYRQTLGQGPEFLTYFQNEAQLEKSRLLSDRFSAERPKGSFSTLEIQRTEQGDSAMYLCASSQNRDPSYEQYFGPGTRLTVT.

The chain is built from TRBV6-1 and TRBJ2-7, with D maybe TRBD1 (6 bases). The CDR3 length is 13 residues. CDR1 is MNHNS, CDR2 SASEGT, per germline. Trimming removed 7 bases from V and 7 bases from J, with 17 bases in between. The CDR3 protein is CASMEDSFGEQYF. CDR3 coding DNA: TGTGCCAGCATGGAGGACAGCTTCGGGGAGCAGTACTTC.

About this clone: Distinct nucleotide sequences in the sample also encode this CDR3. The gene calls are TRBV5-1 and TRBJ2-1; TRBD2 matches at 8 bases. CDR3 length: 15 residues. Trimming at V came to 0 bases and at J to 5 bases, leaving 4 bases not matched to a gene. CDR1 and CDR2 (germline): SGHRS, YFSETQ. The CDR3 here is CASSLGTSGNNEQFF. CDR3 coding DNA: TGCGCCAGCAGCTTGGGTACTAGCGGTAACAATGAGCAGTTCTTC.

CDR3 DNA: TGTGCCAGCAGCCAAAACAGGGCCGAGCAGTACTTC. Protein: CASSQNRAEQYF. The gene calls are TRBV6-6 and TRBJ2-7, with D possibly TRBD1 on 6 matching bases. V was pared by 6 bases and J by 6 bases, with 12 bases between. This CDR3 contains 12 residues. Germline assignment: CDR1 MNHNY and CDR2 SVGAGI (reference sequence).

The J gene is TRBJ1-4, the V gene TRBV28; D not certain. The V end was cut by 5 bases, the J end by 7 bases, with 17 bases between. The CDR3 contains 15 residues. CDR1 is MDHEN, CDR2 SYDVKM, per germline. The CDR3 bases are TGTGCCAGCAGTCTATTACCGGGGTCAGGTGAAAAACTGTTTTTT. Residues: CASSLLPGSGEKLFF. The entire variable domain, with the rest obtained from reference TRBV28 and TRBJ1-4, is as follows: DVKVTQSSRYLVKRTGEKVFLECVQDMDHENMFWYRQDPGLGLRLIYFSYDVKMKEKGDIPEGYSVSREKKERFSLILESASTNQTSMYLCASSLLPGSGEKLFFGSGTQLSVL.

To note about this clone: The same CDR3 can be traced to other DNA sequences in this sample. The chain's CDR3 is CASSEVGNTEAFF. The CDR3 nucleotides read TGTGCCAGCAGTGAAGTCGGGAACACTGAAGCTTTCTTT. The rearrangement joins TRBV6-1 to TRBJ1-1; D is ambiguous. V was trimmed by 1 base and J by 1 base, leaving 4 bases between them. Germline values: CDR1 MNHNS, CDR2 SASEGT. The CDR3 is 13 residues long.

The CDR3 spells CSAEPYLGYGYTF. The CDR3 DNA sequence: TGCAGCGCAGAACCGTATCTCGGCTATGGCTACACCTTC. The rearrangement links TRBV29-1 to TRBJ1-2; D gene unclear. The CDR3 sequence is 13 residues long. CDR1 and CDR2 (germline): SQVTM, ANQGSEA. Trimming stripped 7 bases from V and 4 bases from J, with 16 bases between.

This clone was seen more than once but under ten times. The chain links TRBV10-3 to TRBJ1-1; D may be TRBD1 (5 bases). Germline V CDR1 and CDR2: ENHRY, SYGVKD. This CDR3 has 11 amino acids. Trimming took off 8 bases at V and 7 bases at J, with 11 bases between the two ends. CDR3 nucleotide sequence: TGTGCCATCGGGACGACCGATGAAGCTTTCTTT. Protein sequence: CAIGTTDEAFF.

Remarks on this clone: Other DNA sequences from this sample encode an identical CDR3 as well. This rearrangement joins TRBV18 to TRBJ2-1, with a weak D call TRBD1 (6 bases). CDR1 KGHSH and CDR2 LQKENI come from the germline V gene. The CDR3 has 14 amino acids. V was trimmed by 6 bases and J by 5 bases, leaving 14 bases between them. CDR3 nucleotides: TGTGCCAGCTCGCCGACCTACAGGGACAATGAGCAGTTCTTC. This sequence encodes CASSPTYRDNEQFF.

The J gene is TRBJ2-1, the V gene TRBV5-1; TRBD1 aligns across 8 bases. The CDR3 covers 15 residues. Germline V gene data show CDR1 as SGHRS and CDR2 as YFSETQ. V trimming: 4 bases; J trimming: 9 bases; junction bases outside the gene matches: 12. The CDR3 protein is CASSPGGSLSGEQFF. The CDR3 bases are TGCGCCAGCAGCCCAGGGGGCAGCTTGTCTGGTGAGCAGTTCTTC.

This chain uses TRBV5-1 with TRBJ2-3, with D unresolved. The CDR3 totals 13 residues. Germline values: CDR1 SGHRS, CDR2 YFSETQ. V was clipped by 0 bases and J by 10 bases, with 12 bases between them. The CDR3 is CASSLALDESQYF. CDR3 coding DNA: TGCGCCAGCAGCTTGGCCCTGGACGAATCGCAGTATTTT.

The chain joins TRBV11-2 to TRBJ2-5; 11 positions agree with TRBD2. The CDR3 runs 16 residues. Germline CDR1 and CDR2: SGHAT and FQNNGV. The V and J ends lost 1 base and 5 bases, in that order; junction bases with no gene match: 6. This CDR3 reads CASSLARLAGSETQYF. The DNA of the CDR3 is TGTGCCAGCAGCTTAGCGAGACTAGCGGGATCGGAGACCCAGTACTTC.

This chain links TRBV5-4 with TRBJ1-3; TRBD1 might be the D (6 bases). This CDR3 comprises 14 residues. V lost 3 bases and J 15 bases, leaving 22 bases between the germline ends. Per germline, CDR1 SGHNT and CDR2 YYREEE (reference sequence). CDR3 sequence: CASSSPNQGQHQYF. In DNA form, the CDR3 reads TGTGCCAGCAGCTCACCAAATCAAGGACAGCATCAATATTTT.

This clone is a singleton in its sample. This chain uses TRBV6-1 with TRBJ1-2; D is perhaps TRBD1 (6 bases). The CDR3 extends over 12 amino acids. Germline CDR1 is MNHNS and CDR2 is SASEGT. V was trimmed by 7 bases and J by 8 bases, leaving 14 bases between them. The CDR3 sequence: CASKLWGQGYTF. Written as DNA, the CDR3 is TGTGCCAGCAAACTCTGGGGGCAGGGCTACACCTTC.

Concerning this clone itself: The sample holds other DNA sequences that translate to the same CDR3. The chain is built from TRBV18 and TRBJ2-5; no clear D gene. V was clipped by 2 bases and J by 4 bases, with 8 bases between them. Germline-derived CDR1 and CDR2 are KGHSH and LQKENI. There are 13 residues in the CDR3. The CDR3 DNA follows: TGTGCCAGCTCACCAGGGATTTTAGAGACCCAGTACTTC. This gives the protein CASSPGILETQYF.